This is a list of T cell receptor beta chains from one sample in a study of cytomegalovirus exposure and HLA in healthy donors. Data came from immunoSEQ multiplex PCR; TCRdb stores just in-frame clones and leaves some out. The sample lists some 150,000 clones, 70% to 80% occurring once. Sequences were obtained from PBMCs. These receptors all come from a human donor in good health. CDR3s include the opening cysteine and the closing phenylalanine or tryptophan. The D gene is left open where the match is weak. Expanded clones are given a class, and other clones once, few, many or no size at all.

D gene,J gene,clone size,V gene,CDR3 DNA,CDR3 protein
.,TRBJ1-1,few,TRBV5-6,TGTGCCAGCAGCCAGTACACCGAACGGGCTGAAGCTTTCTTT,CASSQYTERAEAFF
.,TRBJ2-7,.,TRBV11-2,TGTGCCAGCAGCCGTACCTACTACGAGCAGTACTTC,CASSRTYYEQYF
.,TRBJ1-1,few,TRBV6-1,TGTGCCAGCAGTGACAGGGTTAACTCAGGGTTGCACTCTGAAGCTTTCTTT,CASSDRVNSGLHSEAFF
.,TRBJ1-4,.,TRBV29-1,TGCAGCGTTGGCGGGGACGATAATGAAAAACTGTTTTTT,CSVGGDDNEKLFF
.,TRBJ2-7,.,TRBV4-3,TGCGCCAGCAGGGAAACAGGGACTACTGGGGAGCAGTACTTC,CASRETGTTGEQYF
TRBD1,TRBJ1-2,.,TRBV9,TGTGCCAGCAGCAAATCCGGGACAGTCGATGGCTACACCTTC,CASSKSGTVDGYTF
.,TRBJ2-4,.,TRBV6-5,TGTGCCAGCGCGGGTCAAGCGGGAAACATTCAGTACTTC,CASAGQAGNIQYF
.,TRBJ1-1,.,TRBV25-1,TGTGCCAGCAGTGACCCTGGACAGCCGAACCCTGAAGCTTTCTTT,CASSDPGQPNPEAFF
TRBD2,TRBJ2-3,.,TRBV2,TGTGCCAGCAGAAGAAGCGGGGGAAGCACAGATACGCAGTATTTT,CASRRSGGSTDTQYF
.,TRBJ1-1,.,TRBV20-1,TGCAGTGCCCAAGGGGTCTCTGAAGCTTTCTTT,CSAQGVSEAFF
.,TRBJ1-3,.,TRBV19,TGTGCCAGTAGTACGACAGTCCTCTCTGGAAACACCATATATTTT,CASSTTVLSGNTIYF